The rows below give T cell receptor beta chains drawn from one sample of a study of vaccination effects on CD4 cells after COVID-19. Which antigens these TCRs recognize remains unknown. Measured with immunoSEQ multiplex PCR; TCRdb has only the in-frame clones, and not every one. The table shows over 55,000 clones, with around three quarters occurring only once. Specimen: CD4+ T cells from PBMCs cultured with HCoV-OC43 spike peptides, collected before COVID-19 vaccination. These receptors were taken from a human donor who received a COVID-19 vaccine. Both conserved end residues are part of each CDR3. D genes are given only for firm matches. Expanded clones are given a class, and other clones once, few, many or no size at all.

CDR3 DNA: TGTGCCACCAGCCCGCGCCGGGCCCCGAGGGGTGGCTACACCTTC; CDR3 protein: CATSPRRAPRGGYTF; clone size: -; D gene: -; CDR3 length: 15; V gene: TRBV15; J gene: TRBJ1-2
CDR3 DNA: TGCAGTGCTAGTTGGGTAGCTGGAAACACCATATATTTT; CDR3 protein: CSASWVAGNTIYF; clone size: -; D gene: -; CDR3 length: 13; V gene: TRBV20-1; J gene: TRBJ1-3
CDR3 DNA: TGTGCCAGCAGAACTGGACGGGATTCCTATGGCTACACCTTC; CDR3 protein: CASRTGRDSYGYTF; clone size: -; D gene: -; CDR3 length: 14; V gene: TRBV28; J gene: TRBJ1-2
CDR3 DNA: TGTGCCAGCAGCTCCATGGGGGGTGGAGAGACCCAGTACTTC; CDR3 protein: CASSSMGGGETQYF; clone size: -; D gene: -; CDR3 length: 14; V gene: TRBV2; J gene: TRBJ2-5
CDR3 DNA: TGTGCCACCAGTGCGGCAGGGGGGGTGGAGACCCAGTACTTC; CDR3 protein: CATSAAGGVETQYF; clone size: -; D gene: -; CDR3 length: 14; V gene: TRBV24-1; J gene: TRBJ2-5
CDR3 DNA: TGTGCCAGCAGCTTGAGGTCAGCGGGGGCAGATACGCAGTATTTT; CDR3 protein: CASSLRSAGADTQYF; clone size: -; D gene: TRBD2; CDR3 length: 15; V gene: TRBV5-4; J gene: TRBJ2-3
CDR3 DNA: TGTGCCAGTACCCTGACAGGGGGCGATGGCTACACCTTC; CDR3 protein: CASTLTGGDGYTF; clone size: -; D gene: TRBD1; CDR3 length: 13; V gene: TRBV19; J gene: TRBJ1-2
CDR3 DNA: TGTGCCAGCAACCTGATTACTGAAGCTTTCTTT; CDR3 protein: CASNLITEAFF; clone size: -; D gene: -; CDR3 length: 11; V gene: TRBV12-3/TRBV12-4; J gene: TRBJ1-1
CDR3 DNA: TGCAGCGTTGATCGGCAAATGAACACTGAAGCTTTCTTT; CDR3 protein: CSVDRQMNTEAFF; clone size: -; D gene: -; CDR3 length: 13; V gene: TRBV29-1; J gene: TRBJ1-1
CDR3 DNA: TGTGCCAGCAGCACACGAGGGAACACAGATACGCAGTATTTT; CDR3 protein: CASSTRGNTDTQYF; clone size: once; D gene: -; CDR3 length: 14; V gene: TRBV3-1/TRBV3-2; J gene: TRBJ2-3
CDR3 DNA: TGTGCCAGCAGCGGCAGGTCTGGGGAGACCCAGTACTTC; CDR3 protein: CASSGRSGETQYF; clone size: -; D gene: -; CDR3 length: 13; V gene: TRBV9; J gene: TRBJ2-5
CDR3 DNA: TGTGCCAGCAGCGAGAGCGCTTCCGGGACAGCAATCGATGAGCAGTTCTTC; CDR3 protein: CASSESASGTAIDEQFF; clone size: -; D gene: TRBD1; CDR3 length: 17; V gene: TRBV9; J gene: TRBJ2-1
CDR3 DNA: TGCGCCAGCAGACAGGGACAGTACACAGATACGCAGTATTTT; CDR3 protein: CASRQGQYTDTQYF; clone size: -; D gene: TRBD1; CDR3 length: 14; V gene: TRBV5-1; J gene: TRBJ2-3
CDR3 DNA: TGTGCCAGCAGTTTGACACGTAATGAAAAACTGTTTTTT; CDR3 protein: CASSLTRNEKLFF; clone size: -; D gene: -; CDR3 length: 13; V gene: TRBV2; J gene: TRBJ1-4
CDR3 DNA: TGTGCCAGTAGTTCCAGGGTCGGCTACACCTTC; CDR3 protein: CASSSRVGYTF; clone size: few; D gene: -; CDR3 length: 11; V gene: TRBV19; J gene: TRBJ1-2
CDR3 DNA: TGTGCCAGCTCACCGATGACATATCCCAATTCACCCCTCCACTTT; CDR3 protein: CASSPMTYPNSPLHF; clone size: -; D gene: -; CDR3 length: 15; V gene: TRBV18; J gene: TRBJ1-6
CDR3 DNA: TGTGCCAGTAGTCCCGCGACAGTATACAATGAGCAGTTCTTC; CDR3 protein: CASSPATVYNEQFF; clone size: -; D gene: -; CDR3 length: 14; V gene: TRBV19; J gene: TRBJ2-1
CDR3 DNA: TGTGCCAGCAGTTTATCCGGGACAGAGTTTGAAGCTTTCTTT; CDR3 protein: CASSLSGTEFEAFF; clone size: few; D gene: TRBD1; CDR3 length: 14; V gene: TRBV6-5; J gene: TRBJ1-1
CDR3 DNA: TGTGCCACCAGGGGGACAGGGTTGAACACCGGGGAGCTGTTTTTT; CDR3 protein: CATRGTGLNTGELFF; clone size: -; D gene: TRBD1; CDR3 length: 15; V gene: TRBV15; J gene: TRBJ2-2
CDR3 DNA: TGTGCCACCAGCAGAGATAGAAATCAGCCCCAGCATTTT; CDR3 protein: CATSRDRNQPQHF; clone size: once; D gene: -; CDR3 length: 13; V gene: TRBV15; J gene: TRBJ1-5
CDR3 DNA: TGTGCCAGCAGTAATACCGCTCGAGGAGGCTACACCTTC; CDR3 protein: CASSNTARGGYTF; clone size: -; D gene: -; CDR3 length: 13; V gene: TRBV28; J gene: TRBJ1-2
CDR3 DNA: TGTGCCAGCTCACCATTAGCGGGAGATACGCAGTATTTT; CDR3 protein: CASSPLAGDTQYF; clone size: once; D gene: TRBD2; CDR3 length: 13; V gene: TRBV18; J gene: TRBJ2-3
CDR3 DNA: TGTGCCAGCAGTTCTCCGGGGCCCTCGGACTTC; CDR3 protein: CASSSPGPSDF; clone size: -; D gene: -; CDR3 length: 11; V gene: TRBV12-3/TRBV12-4; J gene: TRBJ2-5
CDR3 DNA: TGTGCCAGCAGCCAAGCCGACAGGGGTGCGGCACCCCTCCACTTT; CDR3 protein: CASSQADRGAAPLHF; clone size: -; D gene: TRBD1; CDR3 length: 15; V gene: TRBV4-2; J gene: TRBJ1-6
CDR3 DNA: TGTGCCAGCAGTTACTCGGGGGATCGGAGTGGCTACACCTTC; CDR3 protein: CASSYSGDRSGYTF; clone size: -; D gene: -; CDR3 length: 14; V gene: TRBV6-6; J gene: TRBJ1-2
CDR3 DNA: TGTGCCAGCCTACGACAGAGCTCCTATAATTCACCCCTCCACTTT; CDR3 protein: CASLRQSSYNSPLHF; clone size: -; D gene: -; CDR3 length: 15; V gene: TRBV28; J gene: TRBJ1-6
CDR3 DNA: TGTGCCAGTAGTCGGACGGGTAATTCACCCCTCCACTTT; CDR3 protein: CASSRTGNSPLHF; clone size: -; D gene: -; CDR3 length: 13; V gene: TRBV19; J gene: TRBJ1-6
CDR3 DNA: TGCGCCAGCAGCCAGGGACTCGGGGGGGGCCCACGCAATCAGCCCCAGCATTTT; CDR3 protein: CASSQGLGGGPRNQPQHF; clone size: -; D gene: -; CDR3 length: 18; V gene: TRBV4-3; J gene: TRBJ1-5
CDR3 DNA: TGTGCCAGCACTCTGACAGGGAAGTATGGCTACACCTTC; CDR3 protein: CASTLTGKYGYTF; clone size: -; D gene: TRBD1; CDR3 length: 13; V gene: TRBV6-5; J gene: TRBJ1-2